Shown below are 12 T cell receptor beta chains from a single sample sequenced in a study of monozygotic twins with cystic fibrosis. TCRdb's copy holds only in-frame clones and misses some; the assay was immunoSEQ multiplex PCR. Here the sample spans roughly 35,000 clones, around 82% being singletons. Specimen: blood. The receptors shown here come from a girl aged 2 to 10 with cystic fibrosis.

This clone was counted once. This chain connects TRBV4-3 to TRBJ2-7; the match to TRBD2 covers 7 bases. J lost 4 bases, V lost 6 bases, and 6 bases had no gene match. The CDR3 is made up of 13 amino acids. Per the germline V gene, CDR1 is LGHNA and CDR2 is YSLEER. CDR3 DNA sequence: TGCGCCAGCAGTGGGGGGGGAGGTTACGAGCAGTACTTC. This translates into CASSGGGGYEQYF.

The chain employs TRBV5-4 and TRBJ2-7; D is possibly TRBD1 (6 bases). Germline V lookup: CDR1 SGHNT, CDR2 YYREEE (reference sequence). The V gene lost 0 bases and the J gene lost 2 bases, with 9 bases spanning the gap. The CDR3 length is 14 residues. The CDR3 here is CASSLEDSPYEQYF. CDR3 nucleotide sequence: TGTGCCAGCAGCTTGGAGGACAGCCCCTACGAGCAGTACTTC. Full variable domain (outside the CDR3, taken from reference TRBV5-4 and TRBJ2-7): ETGVTQSPTHLIKTRGQQVTLRCSSQSGHNTVSWYQQALGQGPQFIFQYYREEENGRGNFPPRFSGLQFPNYSSELNVNALELDDSALYLCASSLEDSPYEQYFGPGTRLTVT.

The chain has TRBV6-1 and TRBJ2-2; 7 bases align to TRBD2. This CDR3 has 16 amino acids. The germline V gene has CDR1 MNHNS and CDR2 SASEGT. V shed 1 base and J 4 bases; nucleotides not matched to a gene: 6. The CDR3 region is CASSEEVLAGTGELFF. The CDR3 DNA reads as TGTGCCAGCAGTGAAGAAGTTTTAGCGGGCACCGGGGAGCTGTTTTTT.

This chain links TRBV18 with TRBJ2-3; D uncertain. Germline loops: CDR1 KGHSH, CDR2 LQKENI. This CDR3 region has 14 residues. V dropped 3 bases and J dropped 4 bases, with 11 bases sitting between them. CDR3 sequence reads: CASSPVGNADTQYF. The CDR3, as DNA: TGTGCCAGCTCACCGGTCGGTAATGCAGATACGCAGTATTTT.

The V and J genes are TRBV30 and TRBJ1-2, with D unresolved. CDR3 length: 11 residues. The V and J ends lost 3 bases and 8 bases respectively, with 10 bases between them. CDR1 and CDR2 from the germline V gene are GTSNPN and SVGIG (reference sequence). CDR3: CAWSWTGGYTF. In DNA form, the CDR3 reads TGTGCCTGGAGCTGGACTGGGGGCTACACCTTC.

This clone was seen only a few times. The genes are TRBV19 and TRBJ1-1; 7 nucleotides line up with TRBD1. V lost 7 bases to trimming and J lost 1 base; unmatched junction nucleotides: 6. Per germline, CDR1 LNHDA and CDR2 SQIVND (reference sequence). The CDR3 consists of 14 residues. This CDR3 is CASKQGVTNTEAFF. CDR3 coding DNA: TGTGCCAGTAAGCAGGGGGTGACGAACACTGAAGCTTTCTTT.

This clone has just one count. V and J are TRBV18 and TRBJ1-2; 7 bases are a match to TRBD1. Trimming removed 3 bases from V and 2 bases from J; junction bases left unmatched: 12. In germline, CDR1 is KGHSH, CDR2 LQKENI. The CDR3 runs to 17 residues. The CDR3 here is CASSPYDHGTANYGYTF. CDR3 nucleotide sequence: TGTGCCAGCTCACCGTATGATCACGGGACAGCAAACTATGGCTACACCTTC.

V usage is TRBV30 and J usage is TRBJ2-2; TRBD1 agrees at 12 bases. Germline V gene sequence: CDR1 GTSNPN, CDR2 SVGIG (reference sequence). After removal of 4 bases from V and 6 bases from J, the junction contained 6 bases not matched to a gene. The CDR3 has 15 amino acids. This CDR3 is CAWIRWDRGPGELFF. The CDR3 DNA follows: TGTGCCTGGATCCGTTGGGACAGGGGGCCCGGGGAGCTGTTTTTT.

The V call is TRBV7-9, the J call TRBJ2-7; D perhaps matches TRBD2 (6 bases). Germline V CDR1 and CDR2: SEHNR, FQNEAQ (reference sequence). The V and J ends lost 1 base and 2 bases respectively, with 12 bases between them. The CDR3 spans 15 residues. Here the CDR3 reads CASSLVGGGTYEQYF. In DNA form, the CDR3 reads TGTGCCAGCAGCTTAGTCGGGGGAGGAACCTACGAGCAGTACTTC.

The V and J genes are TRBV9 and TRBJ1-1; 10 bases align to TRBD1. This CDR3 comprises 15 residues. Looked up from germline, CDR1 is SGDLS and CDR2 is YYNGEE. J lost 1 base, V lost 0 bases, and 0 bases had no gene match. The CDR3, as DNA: TGTGCCAGCAGCGTAGGACAGGGGGCGAACACTGAAGCTTTCTTT. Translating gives CASSVGQGANTEAFF. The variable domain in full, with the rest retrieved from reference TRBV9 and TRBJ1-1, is DSGVTQTPKHLITATGQRVTLRCSPRSGDLSVYWYQQSLDQGLQFLIQYYNGEERAKGNILERFSAQQFPDLHSELNLSSLELGDSALYFCASSVGQGANTEAFFGQGTRLTVV.

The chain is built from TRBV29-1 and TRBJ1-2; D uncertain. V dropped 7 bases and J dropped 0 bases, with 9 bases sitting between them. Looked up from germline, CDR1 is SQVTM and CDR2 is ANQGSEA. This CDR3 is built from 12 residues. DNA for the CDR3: TGCAGCGCCAGCAACACTAACTATGGCTACACCTTC. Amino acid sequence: CSASNTNYGYTF.

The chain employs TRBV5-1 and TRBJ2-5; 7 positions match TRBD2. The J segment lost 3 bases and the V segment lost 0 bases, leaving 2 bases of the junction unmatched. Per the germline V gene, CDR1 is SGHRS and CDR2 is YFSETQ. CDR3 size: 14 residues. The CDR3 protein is CASSLGLAKETQYF. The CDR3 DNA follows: TGCGCCAGCAGCTTGGGACTAGCCAAAGAGACCCAGTACTTC.